These 20 T cell receptor beta chains were all obtained from the same sample, sequenced in a study of blood T cell repertoires in COVID-19. Clones were read by immunoSEQ multiplex PCR, and TCRdb kept only the in-frame ones, dropping some. Among some 260,000 clones listed, over 70% were seen once. Specimen: peripheral blood. These receptors were obtained from a woman of 80 years or more with acute or convalescent COVID-19.

The chain is built from TRBV21-1 and TRBJ2-1; TRBD1, as called in the table, went unchecked against the DNA. TRBV21-1 corresponds to a pseudogene. This CDR3 has 16 amino acids. CDR3 nucleotide sequence: TGTGCCAGCAGCAAAGAAGGGGGTCACGCTTACAATGAGCAGTTCTTC. This gives the protein CASSKEGGHAYNEQFF.

V usage is TRBV4-1 and J usage is TRBJ1-1; TRBD1 might be the D (6 bases). The V gene's germline CDR1 is MGHRA and CDR2 YSYEKL. This CDR3 has 14 residues. V was clipped by 4 bases and J by 0 bases, with 9 bases between them. The CDR3 DNA sequence: TGCGCCAGCAGCCTCTCAGGGGTGAACACTGAAGCTTTCTTT. Amino acids: CASSLSGVNTEAFF.

This clone was counted only a few times. The rearrangement joins TRBV24-1 to TRBJ2-1; D might be TRBD1 (6 bases). The CDR3 is 18 amino acids. V was cut by 7 bases and J by 9 bases, with 30 bases left in between. Per germline, CDR1 KGHDR and CDR2 SFDVKD. The CDR3, as DNA: TGTGCCACCAGCGCTGGTCCGGGACAATCCGCGAATTGGGGTGAGCAGTTCTTC. It encodes CATSAGPGQSANWGEQFF.

This clone came up once. The chain carries TRBV20-1 and TRBJ1-4; D call uncertain. The CDR3 consists of 11 residues. The ends were cut back, 3 bases at V and 4 bases at J, with 3 bases in the middle. CDR1 is DFQATT and CDR2 is SNEGSKA in the germline V gene (reference sequence). The CDR3 here is CSASINEKLFF. The CDR3 bases are TGCAGTGCTAGCATTAATGAAAAACTGTTTTTT.

The genes are TRBV18 and TRBJ1-1, with 10 nucleotides matching TRBD1. The length of the CDR3 is 16 residues. The trim removed 0 bases at V and 3 bases at J, leaving 4 bases unmatched. Germline CDR1 is KGHSH and CDR2 is LQKENI. The CDR3 region has the DNA TGTGCCAGCTCACCACCGGGACAGGGGCGGTACACTGAAGCTTTCTTT. Encoded protein: CASSPPGQGRYTEAFF. Drawing the rest from reference TRBV18 and TRBJ1-1, the complete variable domain is NAGVMQNPRHLVRRRGQEARLRCSPMKGHSHVYWYRQLPEEGLKFMVYLQKENIIDESGMPKERFSAEFPKEGPSILRIQQVVRGDSAAYFCASSPPGQGRYTEAFFGQGTRLTVV.

This clone was found once. This rearrangement joins TRBV6-4 to TRBJ1-1; unclear D gene. The CDR3 is 13 amino acids. Germline V lookup: CDR1 MRHNA, CDR2 SNTAGT. Trimming shortened V by 3 bases and J by 1 base, and 6 bases separated the two germline ends. For the CDR3, the DNA is TGTGCCAGCAGTGAACAGAAGAACACTGAAGCTTTCTTT. It translates to CASSEQKNTEAFF.

V is TRBV6-6 and J is TRBJ1-5; D not resolved. The V gene's germline CDR1 is MNHNY and CDR2 SVGAGI (reference sequence). Trimming removed 2 bases from V and 1 base from J, with 6 bases in between. The CDR3 contains 14 residues. The CDR3 spells CASSYAGSNQPQHF. In DNA form, the CDR3 reads TGTGCCAGCAGTTACGCAGGAAGCAATCAGCCCCAGCATTTT.

The chain links TRBV2 to TRBJ2-2, with TRBD2 matching over 10 bases. CDR3 length equals 16 residues. CDR1 and CDR2 (germline): SNHLY, FYNNEI. The J segment lost 1 base and the V segment lost 7 bases, leaving 6 bases of the junction unmatched. In nucleotides, the CDR3 is TGTGCCAGCAAACCTAGCGGGGGCCGGAACACCGGGGAGCTGTTTTTT. Translation: CASKPSGGRNTGELFF.

The chain carries TRBV19 and TRBJ1-6; the match to TRBD1 covers 7 bases. Germline CDR1 LNHDA, CDR2 SQIVND (reference sequence). This CDR3 spans 16 amino acids. The V and J ends lost 6 bases and 0 bases, in that order; junction bases with no gene match: 5. In DNA, the CDR3 is TGTGCCAGTAGGGGACAGCCGGCCTCCTATAATTCACCCCTCCACTTT. Amino acid sequence: CASRGQPASYNSPLHF.

This clone appeared a few times. The genes are TRBV24-1 and TRBJ1-1; TRBD1 matches 10 bases. The trim removed 8 bases at V and 5 bases at J, leaving 4 bases unmatched. The CDR3 extends over 13 amino acids. Germline CDR1 KGHDR, CDR2 SFDVKD. This CDR3 is CATIGQGGTEAFF. The CDR3 nucleotides are TGTGCCACCATCGGACAGGGGGGTACTGAAGCTTTCTTT.

This chain connects TRBV2 to TRBJ2-1; D may be TRBD1 (6 bases). This CDR3 is 15 amino acids long. Germline CDR1 and CDR2: SNHLY and FYNNEI. V was trimmed by 3 bases and J by 7 bases, leaving 16 bases between them. CDR3 residues: CASSDGQLVFNEQFF. The CDR3, as DNA: TGTGCCAGCAGTGACGGACAGCTGGTGTTTAATGAGCAGTTCTTC.

This chain joins TRBV5-6 and TRBJ1-2; tentative D call: TRBD1 (6 bases). CDR3 length: 16 amino acids. The V gene's germline CDR1 is SGHDT and CDR2 YYEEEE. The V end was cut by 1 base, the J end by 8 bases, with 21 bases between. The CDR3 protein is CASSLYRDDRIGGYTF. CDR3 nucleotide sequence: TGTGCCAGCAGCTTGTACAGGGATGACCGAATTGGAGGCTACACCTTC.

The chain employs TRBV9 and TRBJ2-7, with 10 bases that match TRBD2. Germline assignment: CDR1 SGDLS and CDR2 YYNGEE. CDR3 length: 18 residues. Trimming removed 4 bases from V and 6 bases from J; junction bases left unmatched: 19. The CDR3 protein is CASSPAGLAGAQVTEQYF. DNA for the CDR3: TGTGCCAGCAGCCCAGCTGGGCTAGCGGGAGCGCAGGTTACCGAGCAGTACTTC.

In this sample, this clone turned up once. The rearrangement joins TRBV15 to TRBJ2-3, with D possibly TRBD2 on 5 matching bases. Germline V gene lookup returns CDR1 LNHNV and CDR2 YYDKDF (reference sequence). The CDR3 contains 14 residues. Trimming shortened V by 5 bases and J by 1 base, and 10 bases separated the two germline ends. Here the CDR3 DNA reads TGTGCCACCAGCCCCCACGGGGGCACAGATACGCAGTATTTT. Residues: CATSPHGGTDTQYF.

The genes are TRBV10-3 and TRBJ1-2, with D perhaps TRBD1 (6 bases). Trimming pared 10 bases from V and 3 bases from J, leaving 15 bases between. The CDR3 is made up of 13 amino acids. Germline V gives CDR1 ENHRY, CDR2 SYGVKD. The CDR3 loop reads CATLTQGDYGYTF. The CDR3 DNA reads TGTGCCACCTTAACACAGGGTGACTATGGCTACACCTTC.

The chain joins TRBV9 to TRBJ1-1; D uncertain. V lost 0 bases to trimming and J lost 3 bases, with 6 bases between them. The CDR3 sequence is 13 residues long. From germline, CDR1 is SGDLS and CDR2 YYNGEE. The CDR3 coding sequence is TGTGCCAGCAGCGTAGCTAGCTACACTGAAGCTTTCTTT. It yields the protein CASSVASYTEAFF.

This chain connects TRBV29-1 to TRBJ2-1; D might be TRBD1 (6 bases). Trimming removed 7 bases at V and 2 bases at J, with 18 bases between. This CDR3 is built from 15 residues. Per germline, CDR1 SQVTM and CDR2 ANQGSEA. The CDR3 sequence is CSDRPGDLAYNEQFF. Written as DNA, the CDR3 is TGCAGCGATAGACCAGGGGACCTAGCCTACAATGAGCAGTTCTTC.

This rearrangement joins TRBV15 to TRBJ1-3; TRBD1 matches at 7 bases. V shed 0 bases, J shed 4 bases, and the junction held 9 bases outside the gene matches. Germline-derived CDR1 and CDR2 are LNHNV and YYDKDF (reference sequence). The CDR3 contains 17 residues. DNA of the CDR3: TGTGCCACCAGCAGAGATCTCCGACAGGGTTCAGGAAACACCATATATTTT. It codes for CATSRDLRQGSGNTIYF.

The chain couples TRBV3-1 (or the pseudogene TRBV3-2) to TRBJ2-1; tentatively, D is TRBD1 (5 bases). V was clipped by 0 bases and J by 1 base, with 7 bases between them. The CDR3 contains 15 residues. The V gene's germline CDR1 is LGHDT and CDR2 YNNKEL (reference sequence). CDR3 residues: CASSQDRGSYNEQFF. The DNA of the CDR3 is TGTGCCAGCAGCCAAGATAGGGGATCCTACAATGAGCAGTTCTTC.

The chain is built from TRBV10-3 and TRBJ2-7; 10 bases are a match to TRBD2. V was clipped by 8 bases and J by 1 base; unmatched bases: 5. There are 14 residues in the CDR3. Germline V CDR1 and CDR2: ENHRY, SYGVKD. CDR3 protein: CAIASGGVSYEQYF. CDR3 bases: TGTGCCATCGCCAGCGGGGGGGTATCCTACGAGCAGTACTTC.